This T cell receptor beta chain was sequenced during a study of type 1 and type 2 diabetes patients. Study details: CD4+ or CD8+ T cells were positively selected from PBMCs with microbeads. General study results and limits: Some expanded clones seen only in T1D might occur in additional T2D or control samples.

No donor had another autoimmune disease or recent infection within four weeks. The CDR3 extends over 13 amino acids. CDR1 is SGHTA and CDR2 is FQGNSA in the germline V gene. On this clonotype itself: What it binds is not known. A junction boundary mismatches the germline segment, possibly from a read error.

PCR was run on genomic DNA. Multiplex PCR with 30 forward and 13 reverse primers amplified the TCR beta CDR3. MiXCR, applied by TCRdb to the multiplex PCR reads, yields one record per CDR3 protein. Of a few hundred thousand distinct CDR3 sequences in the sample, more than 40% were seen once. The chain links TRBV7-2 to TRBJ2-2, with D possibly TRBD2 on 6 matching bases. The sequence was collected from a man between 18 and 35 years old with type 2 diabetes. The sequenced sample consisted of peripheral blood mononuclear cells (PBMCs). The CDR3 DNA reads TGTGCCAGCAGCCCCTCCATTGGCGGGGAGCTGCTTTTT. Its translation: CASSPSIGGELLF.